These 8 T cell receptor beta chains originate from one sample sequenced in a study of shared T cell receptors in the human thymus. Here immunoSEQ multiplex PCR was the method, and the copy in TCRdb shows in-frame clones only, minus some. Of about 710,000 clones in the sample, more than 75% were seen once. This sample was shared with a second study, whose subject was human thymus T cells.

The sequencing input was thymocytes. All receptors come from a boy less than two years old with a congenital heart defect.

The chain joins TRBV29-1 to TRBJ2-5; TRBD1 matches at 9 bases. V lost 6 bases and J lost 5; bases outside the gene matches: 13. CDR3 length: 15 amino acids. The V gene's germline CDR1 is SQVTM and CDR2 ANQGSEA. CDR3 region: CSVAIGTGYGETQYF. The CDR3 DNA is TGCAGCGTAGCCATAGGGACAGGGTACGGGGAGACCCAGTACTTC. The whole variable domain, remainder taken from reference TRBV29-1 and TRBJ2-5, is SAVISQKPSRDICQRGTSLTIQCQVDSQVTMMFWYRQQPGQSLTLIATANQGSEATYESGFVIDKFPISRPNLTFSTLTVSNMSPEDSSIYLCSVAIGTGYGETQYFGPGTRLLVL.

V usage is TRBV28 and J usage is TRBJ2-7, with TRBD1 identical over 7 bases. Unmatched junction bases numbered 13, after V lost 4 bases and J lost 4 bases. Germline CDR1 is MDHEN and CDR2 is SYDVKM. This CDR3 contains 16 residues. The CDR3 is CASSSTPRTGRYEQYF. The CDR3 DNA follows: TGTGCCAGCAGTTCAACTCCCAGGACAGGAAGATACGAGCAGTACTTC.

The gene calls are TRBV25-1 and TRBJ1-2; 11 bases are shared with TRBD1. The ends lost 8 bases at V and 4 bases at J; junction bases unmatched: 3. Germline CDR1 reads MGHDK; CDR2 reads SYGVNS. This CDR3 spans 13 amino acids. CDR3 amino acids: CASGTGGPYGYTF. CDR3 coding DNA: TGTGCCAGCGGGACAGGGGGTCCCTATGGCTACACCTTC.

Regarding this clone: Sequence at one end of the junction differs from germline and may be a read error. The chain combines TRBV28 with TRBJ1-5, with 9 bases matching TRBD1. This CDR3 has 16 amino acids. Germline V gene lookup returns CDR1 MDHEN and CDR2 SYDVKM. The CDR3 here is CASSMYAGTGNLPQHF. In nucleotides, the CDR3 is TGTGCCAGCAGCATGTACGCCGGGACAGGGAATCTGCCCCAGCATTTT.

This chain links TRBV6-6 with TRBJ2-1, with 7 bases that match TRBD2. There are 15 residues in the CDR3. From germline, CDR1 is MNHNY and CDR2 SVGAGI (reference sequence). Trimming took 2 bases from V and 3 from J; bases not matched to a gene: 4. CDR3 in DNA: TGTGCCAGCAGTTACCGCGGGGGAGTCTACAATGAGCAGTTCTTC. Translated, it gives CASSYRGGVYNEQFF.

This CDR3 reads CASAGTGGFGYTF. The CDR3 bases are TGTGCCAGCGCCGGGACAGGGGGATTCGGCTACACCTTC. The rearrangement joins TRBV2 to TRBJ1-2, with 11 bases lining up with TRBD1. The V gene's germline CDR1 is SNHLY and CDR2 FYNNEI. This CDR3 has 13 amino acids. The trim removed 8 bases at V and 8 bases at J, leaving 7 bases unmatched.

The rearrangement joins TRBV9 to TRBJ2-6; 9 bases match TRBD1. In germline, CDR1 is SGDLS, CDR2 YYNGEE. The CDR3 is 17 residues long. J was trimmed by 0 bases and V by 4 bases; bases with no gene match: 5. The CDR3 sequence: CASSPGQGGSGANVLTF. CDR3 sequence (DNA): TGTGCCAGCAGCCCGGGACAGGGAGGCTCTGGGGCCAACGTCCTGACTTTC. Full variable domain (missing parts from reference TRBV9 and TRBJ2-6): DSGVTQTPKHLITATGQRVTLRCSPRSGDLSVYWYQQSLDQGLQFLIQYYNGEERAKGNILERFSAQQFPDLHSELNLSSLELGDSALYFCASSPGQGGSGANVLTFGAGSRLTVL.

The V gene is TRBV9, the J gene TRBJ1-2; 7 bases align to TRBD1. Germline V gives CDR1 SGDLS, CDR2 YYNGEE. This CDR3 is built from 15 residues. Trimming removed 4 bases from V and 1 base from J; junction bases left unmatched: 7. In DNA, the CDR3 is TGTGCCAGCAGCCCTCGGACAGGAGATAACTATGGCTACACCTTC. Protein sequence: CASSPRTGDNYGYTF.